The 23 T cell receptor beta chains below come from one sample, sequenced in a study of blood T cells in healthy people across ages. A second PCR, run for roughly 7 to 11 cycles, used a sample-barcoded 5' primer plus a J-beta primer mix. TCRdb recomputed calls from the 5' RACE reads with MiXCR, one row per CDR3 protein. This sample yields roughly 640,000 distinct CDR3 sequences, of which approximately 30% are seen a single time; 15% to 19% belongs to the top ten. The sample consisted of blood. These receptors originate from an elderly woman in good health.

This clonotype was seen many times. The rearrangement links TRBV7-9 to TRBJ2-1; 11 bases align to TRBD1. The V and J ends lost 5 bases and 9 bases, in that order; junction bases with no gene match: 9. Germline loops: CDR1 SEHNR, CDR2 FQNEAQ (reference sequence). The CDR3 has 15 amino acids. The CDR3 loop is CASSPPRDRGIEQFF. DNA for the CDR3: TGTGCCAGCAGCCCCCCCCGGGACAGGGGGATTGAGCAGTTCTTC. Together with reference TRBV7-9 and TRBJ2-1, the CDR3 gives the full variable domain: DTGVSQNPRHKITKRGQNVTFRCDPISEHNRLYWYRQTLGQGPEFLTYFQNEAQLEKSRLLSDRFSAERPKGSFSTLEIQRTEQGDSAMYLCASSPPRDRGIEQFFGPGTRLTVL.

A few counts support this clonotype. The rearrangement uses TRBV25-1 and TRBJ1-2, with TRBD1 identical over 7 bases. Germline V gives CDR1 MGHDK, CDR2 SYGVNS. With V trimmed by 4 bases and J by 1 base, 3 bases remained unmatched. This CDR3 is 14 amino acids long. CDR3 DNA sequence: TGTGCCAGCAGTGGGGACAGTAATAACTATGGCTACACCTTC. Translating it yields CASSGDSNNYGYTF.

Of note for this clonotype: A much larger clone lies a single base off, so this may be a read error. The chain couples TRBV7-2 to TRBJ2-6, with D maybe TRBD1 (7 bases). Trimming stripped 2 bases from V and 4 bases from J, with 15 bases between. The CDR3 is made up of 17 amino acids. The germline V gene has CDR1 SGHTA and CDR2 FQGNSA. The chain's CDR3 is CASSLRGGGVGANVLTF. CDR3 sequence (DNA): TGTGCCAGCAGCTTAAGAGGAGGGGGCGTGGGGGCCAACGTCCTGACTTTC.

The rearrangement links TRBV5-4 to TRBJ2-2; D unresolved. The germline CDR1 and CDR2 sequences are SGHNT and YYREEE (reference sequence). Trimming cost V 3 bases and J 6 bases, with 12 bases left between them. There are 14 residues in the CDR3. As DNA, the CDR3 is TGTGCCAGCAGCTACCTACTTGGCCCCGGGGAGCTGTTTTTT. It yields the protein CASSYLLGPGELFF.

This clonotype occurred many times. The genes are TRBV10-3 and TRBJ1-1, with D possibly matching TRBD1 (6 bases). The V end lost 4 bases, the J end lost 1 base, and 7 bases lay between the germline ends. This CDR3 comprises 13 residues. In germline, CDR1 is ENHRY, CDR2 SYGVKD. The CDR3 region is CAISGQENTEAFF. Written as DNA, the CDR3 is TGTGCCATCAGTGGACAGGAGAACACTGAAGCTTTCTTT.

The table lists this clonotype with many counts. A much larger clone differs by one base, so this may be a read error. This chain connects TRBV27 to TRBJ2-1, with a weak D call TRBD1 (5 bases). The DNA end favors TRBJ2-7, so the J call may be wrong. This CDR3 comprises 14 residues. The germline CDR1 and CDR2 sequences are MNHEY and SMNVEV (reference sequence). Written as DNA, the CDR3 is TGTGCCAGCGGACCGAGGACATCCTACAATGAGCAGTACTTC. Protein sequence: CASGPRTSYNEQYF.

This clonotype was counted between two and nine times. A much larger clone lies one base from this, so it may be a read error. The CDR3 region is CASSPQGLCQPQHF. The CDR3 bases are TGCGCCAGCAGCCCACAGGGGTTATGTCAGCCCCAGCATTTT. This chain uses TRBV5-1 with TRBJ1-5; 7 nucleotides match TRBD1. Germline CDR1 reads SGHRS; CDR2 reads YFSETQ. With V trimmed by 4 bases and J by 6 bases, 7 bases remained unmatched. CDR3 length: 14 residues.

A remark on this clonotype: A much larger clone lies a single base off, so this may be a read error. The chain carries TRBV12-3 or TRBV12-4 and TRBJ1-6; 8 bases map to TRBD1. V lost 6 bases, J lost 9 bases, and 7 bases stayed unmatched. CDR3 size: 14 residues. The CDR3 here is CASRRTGNSSPLHF. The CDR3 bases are TGTGCCAGCAGGAGGACAGGGAATAGTTCACCCCTCCACTTT.

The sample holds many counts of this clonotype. The CDR3 spells CSARLPGRSYNEQFF. CDR3 nucleotides: TGCAGTGCTAGATTACCGGGCCGGTCCTACAATGAGCAGTTCTTC. The gene calls are TRBV20-1 and TRBJ2-1; D not resolved. Germline loops: CDR1 DFQATT, CDR2 SNEGSKA (reference sequence). V dropped 2 bases and J dropped 1 base, with 12 bases sitting between them. The CDR3 totals 15 residues.

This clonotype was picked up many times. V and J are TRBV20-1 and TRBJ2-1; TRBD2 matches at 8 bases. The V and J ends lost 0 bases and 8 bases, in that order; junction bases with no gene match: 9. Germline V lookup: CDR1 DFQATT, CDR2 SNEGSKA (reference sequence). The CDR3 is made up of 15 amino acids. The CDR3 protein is CSARDPGGALHEQFF. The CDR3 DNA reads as TGCAGTGCTAGAGATCCCGGGGGGGCCCTCCATGAGCAGTTCTTC.

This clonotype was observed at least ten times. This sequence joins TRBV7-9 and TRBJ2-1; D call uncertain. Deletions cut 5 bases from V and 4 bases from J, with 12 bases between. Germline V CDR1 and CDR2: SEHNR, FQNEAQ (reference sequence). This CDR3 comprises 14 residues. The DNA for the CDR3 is TGTGCCAGCAGCCTAGGCAGGTCGTACAATGAGCAGTTCTTC. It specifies CASSLGRSYNEQFF.

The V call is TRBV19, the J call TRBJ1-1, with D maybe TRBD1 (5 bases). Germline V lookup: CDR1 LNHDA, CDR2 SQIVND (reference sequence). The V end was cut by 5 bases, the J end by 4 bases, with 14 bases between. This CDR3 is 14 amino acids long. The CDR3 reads CASSGGRASTEAFF. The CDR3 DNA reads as TGTGCCAGTAGTGGGGGAAGGGCGTCCACTGAAGCTTTCTTT.

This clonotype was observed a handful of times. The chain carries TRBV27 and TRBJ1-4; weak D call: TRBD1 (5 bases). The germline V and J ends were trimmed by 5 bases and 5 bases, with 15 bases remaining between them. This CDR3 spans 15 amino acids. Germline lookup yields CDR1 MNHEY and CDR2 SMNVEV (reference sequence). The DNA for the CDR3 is TGTGCCAGCAGTGGGACGGGACGACTGAATGAAAAACTGTTTTTT. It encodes CASSGTGRLNEKLFF.

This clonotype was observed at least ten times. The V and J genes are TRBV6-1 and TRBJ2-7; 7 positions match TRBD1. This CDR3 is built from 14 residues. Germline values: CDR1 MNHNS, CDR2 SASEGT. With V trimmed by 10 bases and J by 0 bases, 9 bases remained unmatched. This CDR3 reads CATKQGPSSYEQYF. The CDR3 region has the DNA TGTGCCACCAAACAGGGGCCTAGCTCCTACGAGCAGTACTTC.

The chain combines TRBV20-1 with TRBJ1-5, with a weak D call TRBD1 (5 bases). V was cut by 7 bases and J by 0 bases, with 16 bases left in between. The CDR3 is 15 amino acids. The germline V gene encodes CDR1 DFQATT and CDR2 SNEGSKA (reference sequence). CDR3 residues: CSVGEGAYSNQPQHF. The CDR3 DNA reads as TGCAGTGTCGGGGAAGGGGCTTATAGCAATCAGCCCCAGCATTTT.

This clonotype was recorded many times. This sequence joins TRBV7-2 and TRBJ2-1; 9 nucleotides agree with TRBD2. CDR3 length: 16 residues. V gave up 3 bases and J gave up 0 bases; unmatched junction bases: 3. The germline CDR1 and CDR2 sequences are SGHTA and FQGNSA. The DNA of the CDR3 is TGTGCCAGCAGCTTTCGCGGGGGGGGCTCCTACAATGAGCAGTTCTTC. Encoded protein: CASSFRGGGSYNEQFF. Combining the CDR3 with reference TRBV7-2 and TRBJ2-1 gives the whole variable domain GAGVSQSPSNKVTEKGKDVELRCDPISGHTALYWYRQSLGQGLEFLIYFQGNSAPDKSGLPSDRFSAERTGGSVSTLTIQRTQQEDSAVYLCASSFRGGGSYNEQFFGPGTRLTVL.

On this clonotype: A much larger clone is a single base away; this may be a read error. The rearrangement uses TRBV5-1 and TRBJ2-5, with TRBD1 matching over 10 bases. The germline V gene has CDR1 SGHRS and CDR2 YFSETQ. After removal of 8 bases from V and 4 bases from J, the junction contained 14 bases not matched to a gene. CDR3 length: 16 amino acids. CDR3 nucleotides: TGCGCCAGTTCTCCCGCCCCGGACAGGGGGGCAGAGACCCAGTACTTC. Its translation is CASSPAPDRGAETQYF. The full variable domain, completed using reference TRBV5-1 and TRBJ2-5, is KAGVTQTPRYLIKTRGQQVTLSCSPISGHRSVSWYQQTPGQGLQFLFEYFSETQRNKGNFPGRFSGRQFSNSRSEMNVSTLELGDSALYLCASSPAPDRGAETQYFGPGTRLLVL.

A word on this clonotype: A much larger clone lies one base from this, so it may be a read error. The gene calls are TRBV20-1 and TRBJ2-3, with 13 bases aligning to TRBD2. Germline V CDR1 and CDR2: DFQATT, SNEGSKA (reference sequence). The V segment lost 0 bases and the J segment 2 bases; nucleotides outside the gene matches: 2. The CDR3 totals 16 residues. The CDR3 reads CSARETSGGHTDTQYF. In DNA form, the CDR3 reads TGCAGTGCTAGAGAGACTAGCGGGGGGCACACAGATACGCAGTATTTT.

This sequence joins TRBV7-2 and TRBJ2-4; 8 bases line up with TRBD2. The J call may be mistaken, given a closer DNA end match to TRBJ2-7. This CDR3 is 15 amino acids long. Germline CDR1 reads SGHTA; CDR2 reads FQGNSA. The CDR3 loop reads CASSPDGGGGYEQYF. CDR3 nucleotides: TGTGCCAGCAGCCCCGACGGCGGCGGGGGGTACGAGCAGTACTTC.

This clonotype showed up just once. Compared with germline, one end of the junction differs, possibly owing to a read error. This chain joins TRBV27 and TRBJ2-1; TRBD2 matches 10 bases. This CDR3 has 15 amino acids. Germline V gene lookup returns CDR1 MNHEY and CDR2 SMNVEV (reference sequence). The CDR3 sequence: CASSLTSGAYDEQFF. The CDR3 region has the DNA TGCGCCAGCAGTCTAACTAGCGGGGCCTACGATGAGCAGTTCTTC.

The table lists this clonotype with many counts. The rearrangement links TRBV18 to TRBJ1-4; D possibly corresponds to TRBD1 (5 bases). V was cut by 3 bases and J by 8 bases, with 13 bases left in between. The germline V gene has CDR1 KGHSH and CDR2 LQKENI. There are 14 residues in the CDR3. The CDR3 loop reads CASSPGSRGEKLFF. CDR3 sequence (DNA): TGTGCCAGCTCACCGGGATCTAGGGGCGAAAAACTGTTTTTT.

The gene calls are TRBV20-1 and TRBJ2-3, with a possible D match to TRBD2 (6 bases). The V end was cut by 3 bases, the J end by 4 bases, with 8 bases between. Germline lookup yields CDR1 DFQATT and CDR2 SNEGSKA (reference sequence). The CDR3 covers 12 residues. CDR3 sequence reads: CSARGTADTQYF. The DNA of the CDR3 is TGCAGTGCTAGGGGGACTGCAGATACGCAGTATTTT.

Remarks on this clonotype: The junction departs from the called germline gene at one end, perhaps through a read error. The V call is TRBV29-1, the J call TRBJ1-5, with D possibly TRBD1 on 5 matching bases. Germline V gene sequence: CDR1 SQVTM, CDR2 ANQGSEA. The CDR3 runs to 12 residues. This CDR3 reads CGVAHDSPTQHF. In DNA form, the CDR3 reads TGCGGCGTCGCGCATGACAGCCCGACCCAGCATTTT.